This T cell receptor beta chain is from a study of shared clonotypes between healthy human individuals. Cells designated naive CD8 were CD45RO-negative and were positively selected for CCR7, with terminally differentiated effector memory CD45RA+ cells excluded. Some clones are missing from TCRdb's copy, which holds only in-frame ones; the method was immunoSEQ multiplex PCR. Among about 2 million clones listed, roughly 95% were seen once. The germline V gene has CDR1 SGHVS and CDR2 FNYEAQ. The CDR3 consists of 14 residues. The V and J ends lost 1 base and 1 base respectively, with 2 bases between them. To note about this clone: Other DNA variants within this sample encode the same CDR3.

Sequenced: naive CD8+ T cells sorted from blood. This chain links TRBV7-6 with TRBJ2-6; no firm D call. The receptor was derived from a man in his late teens or twenties in good health. This CDR3 reads CASSLGSGANVLTF. The CDR3 bases are TGTGCCAGCAGCTTAGGGTCTGGGGCCAACGTCCTGACTTTC.